The T cell receptor beta chain described here comes from a study of blood T cell repertoires in COVID-19. The wider study: From the United States, Italy and Spain came samples of acute and convalescent COVID-19. T cells, B-cell-depleted T cells, or PBMCs supplied cDNA or gDNA.

Original processing notes: It was from reference gene primer amplification that nucleated cell counts were estimated. The table came from immunoSEQ multiplex PCR; TCRdb's copy has only in-frame clones and leaves some out. The V and J calls and the clone size are those of that table, but D and trimming were determined from the DNA. Of 75,000 to 100,000 clones listed, roughly three quarters were seen once; the top ten hold around a tenth. The germline gives CDR1 MNHEY, CDR2 SVGAGI. The CDR3 consists of 12 residues. Deletions cut 8 bases from V and 4 bases from J, with 9 bases between. The sample was peripheral blood. This clonotype originated in a woman older than 75 with acute or convalescent COVID-19. This chain uses TRBV6-5 with TRBJ2-1, with TRBD1 as a possible D gene (5 bases). CDR3 amino acids: CASRQGYNEQFF. DNA of the CDR3: TGTGCCAGCCGCCAGGGATACAATGAGCAGTTCTTC.